This TCR beta chain was recovered during a study of CD4 T cells in relation to SARS-CoV-2 and coronaviruses. Using immunoSEQ multiplex PCR, the repertoire was profiled, and TCRdb retains in-frame clones only, with some absent. The profile shows tens of thousands of clones, around four fifths of them singletons. The germline V gene encodes CDR1 SGHVS and CDR2 FNYEAQ. The CDR3 has 15 residues. Trimming took off 1 base at V and 0 bases at J, with 6 bases between the two ends. This clone was counted between two and nine times. Antigen specificity is unknown. CD4+ T cells from unexposed donors were obtained before the COVID-19 pandemic (2011-2018). Isolation of CD4+ T cells took place after roughly nine days in culture. Testing used SARS-CoV-2 S/N and four cold-coronavirus spikes on unexposed-donor CD4+ T cells, cells permitting. Cultures received half-medium IL-2 refreshes on days 3 and 7.

The V gene is TRBV7-6, the J gene TRBJ2-2, with D unresolved. The sample consisted of CD4+ T cells from PBMCs, cultured in vitro. The receptor comes from a human donor in good health. Here the CDR3 reads CASSLGGANTGELFF. In DNA form, the CDR3 reads TGTGCCAGCAGCTTAGGGGGTGCGAACACCGGGGAGCTGTTTTTT. Full variable domain (missing parts from reference TRBV7-6 and TRBJ2-2): GAGVSQSPRYKVTKRGQDVALRCDPISGHVSLYWYRQALGQGPEFLTYFNYEAQQDKSGLPNDRFSAERPEGSISTLTIQRTEQRDSAMYRCASSLGGANTGELFFGEGSRLTVL.